At least ten counts were recorded for the clone carrying this T cell receptor (beta chain). Its antigen is still unknown. Patients aged 18 to 65 with hyperthyroidism were newly diagnosed, with duration under 2 months. These data originate in a study of T cells in Graves' hyperthyroidism and ophthalmopathy. General study results and limits: The majority of expanded thyroid clonotypes above 0.001 also appeared in blood.

Regions amplified from RNA transcripts were the TCR beta CDR3 regions. During a first-round RT-PCR of the TCR CDR3, the HTBI primer set was used. A single record per CDR3 protein comes from TCRdb applying MiXCR to the multiplex PCR reads. The data contain a few hundred thousand distinct CDR3 sequences, roughly 13% of them singletons. J gave up 4 bases and V 6 bases, and 8 bases lay outside the gene matches. The CDR3 totals 14 residues. Germline CDR1 and CDR2: MNHNS and SASEGT. This TCR derives from a woman between 18 and 29 years old with Graves' hyperthyroidism. This chain links TRBV6-1 with TRBJ1-1; 7 bases map to TRBD1. The source material was blood. In DNA form, the CDR3 reads TGTGCCAGCAGCAAGACAGGGTTAATCACTGAAGCTTTCTTT. Amino acid sequence: CASSKTGLITEAFF.